This section outlines one T cell receptor beta chain sequence together with its context. The V and J ends lost 4 bases and 5 bases, in that order; junction bases with no gene match: 7. The CDR3 is 15 residues long. Germline CDR1 reads SGHDT; CDR2 reads YYEEEE. The sample originates from a study of blood T cell repertoires in COVID-19. Study at large: Material from acute and convalescent COVID-19 was sourced from the United States, Italy and Spain.

Data came from immunoSEQ multiplex PCR; TCRdb stores just in-frame clones and leaves some out. The sample lists around 130,000 clones, about 83% occurring once. This clonotype was sampled from a man in his forties or fifties with active or convalescent COVID-19. Sequenced material: peripheral blood. The chain employs TRBV5-6 and TRBJ2-2, with 8 bases identical to TRBD1. The CDR3 bases are TGTGCCAGCAGCCCGGGGACAGGAAAAACCGGGGAGCTGTTTTTT. Translated: CASSPGTGKTGELFF.